This T cell receptor (beta chain) was profiled in a study of patients and donors after allogeneic stem cell transplantation. TCRdb re-called the RT-PCR reads through MiXCR, storing one row per CDR3 protein. The sample lists some 880,000 distinct CDR3 sequences, over 15% occurring once. The germline V and J ends were trimmed by 4 bases and 1 base, with 14 bases remaining between them. Germline CDR1 reads SGHTS; CDR2 reads YDEGEE. The CDR3 length is 16 residues. The material sequenced was blood, either unsorted or a sorted T cell fraction (not recorded which). The sequence derives from a human donor who was either an allogeneic HSCT recipient or a stem cell or donor lymphocyte infusion donor (not recorded which). It is not recorded whose cells these are; they may come from a transplant donor. The gene calls are TRBV5-8 and TRBJ2-2; perhaps TRBD2 as D (5 bases). For the CDR3, the DNA is TGTGCCAGCAGCGCCTTTCACGGGATGAACACCGGGGAGCTGTTTTTT. As protein: CASSAFHGMNTGELFF.